Listed below are T cell receptor beta chains from one sample, sequenced in a study of tumor T cells in aggressive B-cell lymphoma. The assay was immunoSEQ multiplex PCR, and TCRdb's table has in-frame clones only and misses some. The table shows around 2,600 clones, with roughly nine tenths occurring only once. Sample: tumor tissue. These receptors originate from an adult with diffuse large B cell lymphoma. CDR3s include the opening cysteine and the closing phenylalanine or tryptophan.

j_gene: TRBJ1-1; v_gene: TRBV5-6; CDR3aa: CASSYPDREAFF
j_gene: TRBJ1-6; v_gene: TRBV11-2; CDR3aa: CASSFTGEGQSPLHF
j_gene: .; v_gene: TRBV27; CDR3aa: CASSPKAVSSYEQYF
j_gene: TRBJ1-2; v_gene: TRBV29-1; CDR3aa: CSVEGADGYTF
j_gene: TRBJ1-5; v_gene: TRBV7-9; CDR3aa: CASSQGPNQPQHF
j_gene: TRBJ2-7; v_gene: TRBV6-1; CDR3aa: CASSRQRSYEQYF
j_gene: TRBJ2-4; v_gene: TRBV18; CDR3aa: CASSQIASGPGNIQYF
j_gene: TRBJ2-3; v_gene: TRBV5-4; CDR3aa: CASSWGLATDTQYF
j_gene: TRBJ1-1; v_gene: TRBV18; CDR3aa: CASSPGTRNTEAFF
j_gene: TRBJ2-2; v_gene: TRBV7-9; CDR3aa: CASSRQGANTGELFF
j_gene: TRBJ1-2; v_gene: TRBV2; CDR3aa: CASSEGSFYGYTF
j_gene: TRBJ2-7; v_gene: TRBV6-6; CDR3aa: CASSYSTGNEQYF
j_gene: TRBJ2-5; v_gene: TRBV5-6; CDR3aa: CASSRRTGVNQETQYF